A single sample is the source of the 25 T cell receptor beta chains below, sequenced in a study of blood T cell repertoires in COVID-19. Sequencing was performed with immunoSEQ multiplex PCR; in TCRdb, only in-frame clones are kept and a portion is missing. The data show 56,000 or so clones, 85% seen once. The sample comprised peripheral blood. These receptors all come from a human donor in a cohort sampled during active COVID-19.

The chain recombines TRBV2 with TRBJ2-1; 7 positions agree with TRBD2. V dropped 2 bases and J dropped 4; count of bases not matched to a gene: 5. CDR1 is SNHLY, CDR2 FYNNEI, per germline. The CDR3 has 15 amino acids. The CDR3: CASSEKSGTYNEQFF. In nucleotides, the CDR3 is TGTGCCAGCAGTGAAAAGAGCGGGACTTACAATGAGCAGTTCTTC. Full variable domain (remainder filled in from reference TRBV2 and TRBJ2-1): EPEVTQTPSHQVTQMGQEVILRCVPISNHLYFYWYRQILGQKVEFLVSFYNNEISEKSEIFDDQFSVERPDGSNFTLKIRSTKLEDSAMYFCASSEKSGTYNEQFFGPGTRLTVL.

V usage is TRBV9 and J usage is TRBJ1-4; D is unclear. CDR1 SGDLS and CDR2 YYNGEE come from the germline V gene. The CDR3 runs to 16 residues. V was shortened by 4 bases and J by 5 bases, with 18 bases between the two germline ends. The CDR3 sequence: CASSSRRADPNEKLFF. CDR3 coding DNA: TGTGCCAGCAGCTCCCGGAGGGCAGACCCGAATGAAAAACTGTTTTTT.

The gene calls are TRBV9 and TRBJ2-7; 13 positions match TRBD2. CDR3 length equals 16 residues. The ends lost 3 bases at V and 6 bases at J; junction bases unmatched: 9. Germline V gives CDR1 SGDLS, CDR2 YYNGEE. CDR3 bases: TGTGCCAGCAGCGCCAGACCACTAGCGGGAGGGTCCGAGCAGTACTTC. Residues: CASSARPLAGGSEQYF.

The rearrangement links TRBV4-2 to TRBJ2-7, with a possible D match to TRBD2 (7 bases). V lost 8 bases to trimming and J lost 4 bases, with 18 bases between them. CDR1 and CDR2 from the germline V gene are LGHNA and YNFKEQ. The CDR3 loop spans 14 amino acids. The CDR3 loop is CASGRGGAGYEQYF. As DNA, the CDR3 is TGTGCCAGCGGAAGGGGGGGAGCCGGGTACGAGCAGTACTTC.

The V call is TRBV27, the J call TRBJ1-2, with 12 bases identical to TRBD1. The CDR3 extends over 16 amino acids. Germline CDR1 reads MNHEY; CDR2 reads SMNVEV (reference sequence). V shed 2 bases, J shed 3 bases, and the junction held 4 bases outside the gene matches. The CDR3 protein is CASSLMGQGAHYGYTF. As DNA, the CDR3 is TGTGCCAGCAGTTTAATGGGACAGGGGGCTCACTATGGCTACACCTTC.

The chain uses TRBV7-2 and TRBJ1-6, with D possibly TRBD1 on 5 matching bases. Germline V CDR1 and CDR2: SGHTA, FQGNSA. The length of the CDR3 is 17 residues. Between the trimmed V and J ends, which lost 1 base and 7 bases, there was a span of 17 bases. The chain's CDR3 is CASSLDSTGLGNSPLHF. As DNA, the CDR3 is TGTGCCAGCAGCTTAGATTCAACAGGCCTAGGAAATTCACCCCTCCACTTT.

V usage is TRBV7-9 and J usage is TRBJ1-4, with a tentative D call TRBD1 (6 bases). In germline, CDR1 is SEHNR, CDR2 FQNEAQ (reference sequence). This CDR3 region has 13 residues. Trimming stripped 5 bases from V and 8 bases from J, with 12 bases between. Here the CDR3 DNA reads TGTGCCAGCAGCATGCAGGGGACCGAAAAACTGTTTTTT. This sequence encodes CASSMQGTEKLFF.

The chain carries TRBV19 and TRBJ2-7; 8 nucleotides match TRBD2. The CDR3 loop spans 13 amino acids. Germline CDR1 and CDR2: LNHDA and SQIVND (reference sequence). V was clipped by 6 bases and J by 2 bases; unmatched bases: 3. The CDR3 loop is CASSLTSAYEQYF. The CDR3 DNA reads as TGTGCCAGTAGCCTGACTAGCGCCTACGAGCAGTACTTC.

The chain is built from TRBV7-7 and TRBJ2-3, with 12 nucleotides matching TRBD2. Germline V CDR1 and CDR2: SSHAT, FNYEAQ (reference sequence). This CDR3 has 16 amino acids. The V gene end was trimmed by 5 bases and the J gene end by 4 bases; junction bases not matched to a gene: 7. CDR3 DNA: TGTGCCAGCAGCACCGGACTAGCGGGACCGGCAGATACGCAGTATTTT. Amino acids: CASSTGLAGPADTQYF.

The V call is TRBV3-1 (or the pseudogene TRBV3-2), the J call TRBJ2-3; 8 bases fit TRBD2. The CDR3 is 13 amino acids. The germline CDR1 and CDR2 sequences are LGHDT and YNNKEL (reference sequence). Trimming at V came to 10 bases and at J to 4 bases, leaving 7 bases not matched to a gene. The CDR3 spells CAIRGGAADTQYF. DNA of the CDR3: TGTGCCATCCGGGGGGGGGCCGCAGATACGCAGTATTTT.

The rearrangement joins TRBV3-1 (or the pseudogene TRBV3-2) to TRBJ2-3, with a tentative D call TRBD2 (6 bases). Germline CDR1 and CDR2: LGHDT and YNNKEL (reference sequence). V gave up 0 bases and J gave up 2 bases, with 12 bases separating them. The CDR3 loop spans 16 amino acids. Here the CDR3 DNA reads TGTGCCAGCAGCCAAGATAGCGGACTCTCCACAGATACGCAGTATTTT. Residues: CASSQDSGLSTDTQYF.

This clone appeared once. The chain recombines TRBV28 with TRBJ2-7, with D hard to call. The CDR3 runs to 11 residues. The germline CDR1 and CDR2 sequences are MDHEN and SYDVKM. V shed 6 bases and J shed 6 bases, with 9 bases lying between them. The CDR3: CASRMGFEQYF. The CDR3 DNA sequence: TGTGCCAGCAGAATGGGCTTCGAGCAGTACTTC.

The chain joins TRBV2 to TRBJ2-7, with D tentatively TRBD2 (7 bases). The ends were cut back, 5 bases at V and 5 bases at J, with 13 bases in the middle. CDR3 length: 13 residues. In germline, CDR1 is SNHLY, CDR2 FYNNEI. The CDR3 nucleotides read TGTGCCAGCAGTAGAGGGGGGGCACACGAGCAGTACTTC. This codes for CASSRGGAHEQYF. Filled out from reference TRBV2 and TRBJ2-7, the complete variable domain reads EPEVTQTPSHQVTQMGQEVILRCVPISNHLYFYWYRQILGQKVEFLVSFYNNEISEKSEIFDDQFSVERPDGSNFTLKIRSTKLEDSAMYFCASSRGGAHEQYFGPGTRLTVT.

J is TRBJ2-3 and V is TRBV4-3; TRBD2 aligns across 7 bases. Germline values: CDR1 LGHNA, CDR2 YSLEER. The CDR3 runs 15 residues. J gave up 2 bases and V 3 bases, and 5 bases lay outside the gene matches. The CDR3, as DNA: TGCGCCAGCAGCCAGGGGCTAGCGGACACAGATACGCAGTATTTT. Its protein product is CASSQGLADTDTQYF.

This clone has just one count. J is TRBJ2-7 and V is TRBV6-4; a possible D gene is TRBD1 (6 bases). CDR3 length: 16 amino acids. V shed 6 bases and J shed 0 bases, with 18 bases lying between them. CDR1 is MRHNA, CDR2 SNTAGT, per germline. Here the CDR3 reads CASRPTGQSSSYEQYF. The CDR3 bases are TGTGCCAGCAGGCCGACAGGACAGTCAAGCTCCTACGAGCAGTACTTC.

This clone was observed a handful of times. The chain carries TRBV6-1 and TRBJ1-6, with D perhaps TRBD1 (5 bases). Germline loops: CDR1 MNHNS, CDR2 SASEGT. There are 15 residues in the CDR3. Trimming pared 2 bases from V and 10 bases from J, leaving 15 bases between. The CDR3 nucleotides read TGTGCCAGCAGTGAAAAGCCAGGGCCTAGGTCACCCCTCCACTTT. It encodes CASSEKPGPRSPLHF.

J is TRBJ2-5 and V is TRBV24-1, with 7 bases fitting TRBD1. In germline, CDR1 is KGHDR, CDR2 SFDVKD. The CDR3 extends over 15 amino acids. Losses at the gene ends were 4 bases for V and 5 bases for J; bases not matched to a gene: 9. The chain's CDR3 is CATSDVRQGSETQYF. CDR3 bases: TGTGCCACCAGTGACGTAAGACAGGGTTCGGAGACCCAGTACTTC.

This clone appeared a single time. The V gene is TRBV21-1, the J gene TRBJ2-7; the table's D call TRBD1 went unverified against the DNA. TRBV21-1 represents a pseudogene. The CDR3 is 14 residues long. The DNA for the CDR3 is TGTGCCAGCAGCGCGGACAGGGGTCCCTACGAGCAGTACTTC. Its translation is CASSADRGPYEQYF.

The gene calls are TRBV6-1 and TRBJ2-7; TRBD2 agrees at 16 bases. V was pared by 3 bases and J by 7 bases, with 9 bases of the junction left unmatched. The CDR3 totals 17 residues. Germline lookup yields CDR1 MNHNS and CDR2 SASEGT. This chain's CDR3 is CASSEALGLAGGLEQYF. The CDR3 DNA sequence: TGTGCCAGCAGTGAGGCACTGGGACTAGCGGGAGGGTTAGAGCAGTACTTC.

V is TRBV6-1 and J is TRBJ1-2, with a tentative D call TRBD1 (5 bases). CDR1 is MNHNS, CDR2 SASEGT, per germline. The CDR3 consists of 15 residues. The ends were cut back, 3 bases at V and 1 base at J, with 12 bases in the middle. The CDR3 protein is CASSDRAGDNYGYTF. The CDR3, as DNA: TGTGCCAGCAGTGATAGGGCGGGGGATAACTATGGCTACACCTTC.

This chain uses TRBV4-2 with TRBJ2-7; 7 bases are shared with TRBD2. CDR3 length equals 18 residues. J was trimmed by 3 bases and V by 1 base; bases with no gene match: 15. Germline V gene lookup returns CDR1 LGHNA and CDR2 YNFKEQ. The CDR3: CASSQGTSGVAGLYEQYF. For the CDR3, the DNA is TGTGCCAGCAGCCAAGGGACATCCGGGGTAGCGGGCCTCTACGAGCAGTACTTC.

This clone was recorded a few times. V usage is TRBV6-1 and J usage is TRBJ2-1; D call uncertain. With 1 base removed from V and 8 bases from J, the gap between germline ends came to 6 bases. CDR3 length: 12 amino acids. Germline values: CDR1 MNHNS, CDR2 SASEGT. CDR3 protein: CASSEDIYEQFF. The DNA of the CDR3 is TGTGCCAGCAGTGAAGATATCTATGAGCAGTTCTTC.

This sequence joins TRBV15 and TRBJ1-2, with D unresolved. This CDR3 region has 11 residues. V dropped 2 bases and J dropped 7 bases, with 5 bases sitting between them. Germline loops: CDR1 LNHNV, CDR2 YYDKDF (reference sequence). CDR3 nucleotides: TGTGCCACCAGCAGAATCGGTGGCTACACCTTC. It yields the protein CATSRIGGYTF.

This clone has more than one count but fewer than ten. The CDR3 reads CASSQDRLRGNTIYF. In DNA form, the CDR3 reads TGTGCCAGCAGCCAGGACAGGTTAAGAGGAAACACCATATATTTT. This chain links TRBV5-6 with TRBJ1-3, with 7 bases matching TRBD1. The ends lost 4 bases at V and 4 bases at J; junction bases unmatched: 8. Germline CDR1 reads SGHDT; CDR2 reads YYEEEE. The CDR3 spans 15 residues. The full variable domain, in which reference TRBV5-6 and TRBJ1-3 provide the parts outside the CDR3, is DAGVTQSPTHLIKTRGQQVTLRCSPKSGHDTVSWYQQALGQGPQFIFQYYEEEERQRGNFPDRFSGHQFPNYSSELNVNALLLGDSALYLCASSQDRLRGNTIYFGEGSWLTVV.

The chain uses TRBV5-1 and TRBJ2-1; TRBD1 agrees at 7 bases. Per germline, CDR1 SGHRS and CDR2 YFSETQ. The J segment lost 9 bases and the V segment lost 3 bases, leaving 9 bases of the junction unmatched. This CDR3 has 14 amino acids. CDR3 residues: CASSWGQPEGEQFF. The DNA for the CDR3 is TGCGCCAGCAGCTGGGGACAGCCAGAAGGTGAGCAGTTCTTC.